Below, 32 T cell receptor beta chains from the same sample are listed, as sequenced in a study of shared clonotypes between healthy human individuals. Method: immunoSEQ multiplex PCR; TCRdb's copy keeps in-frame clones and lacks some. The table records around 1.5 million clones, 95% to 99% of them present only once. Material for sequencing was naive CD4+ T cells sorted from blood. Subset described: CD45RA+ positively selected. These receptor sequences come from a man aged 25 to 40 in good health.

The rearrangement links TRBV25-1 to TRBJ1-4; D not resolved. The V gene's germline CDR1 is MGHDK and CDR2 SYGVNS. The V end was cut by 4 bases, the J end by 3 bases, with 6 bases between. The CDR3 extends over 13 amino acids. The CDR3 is CASSAGPNEKLFF. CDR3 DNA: TGTGCCAGCAGTGCCGGGCCTAATGAAAAACTGTTTTTT.

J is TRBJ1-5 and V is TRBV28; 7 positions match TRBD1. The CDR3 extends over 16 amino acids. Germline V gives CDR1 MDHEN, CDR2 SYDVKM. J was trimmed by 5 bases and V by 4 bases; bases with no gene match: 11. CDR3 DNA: TGTGCCAGCAGTTCCCGACAGGGAAATTATTATCAGCCCCAGCATTTT. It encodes CASSSRQGNYYQPQHF.

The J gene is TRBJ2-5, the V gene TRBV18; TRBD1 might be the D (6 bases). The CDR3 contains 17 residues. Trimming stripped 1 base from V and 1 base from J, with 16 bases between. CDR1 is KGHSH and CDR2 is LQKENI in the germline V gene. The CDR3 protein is CASSPLASRTAQETQYF. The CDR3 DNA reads TGTGCCAGCTCACCACTGGCCTCGAGGACAGCCCAAGAGACCCAGTACTTC.

This CDR3 is CASSGEGRGNTIYF. For the CDR3, the DNA is TGTGCCAGCAGCGGGGAGGGCCGTGGAAACACCATATATTTT. The gene calls are TRBV5-4 and TRBJ1-3; the D is unclear. Per the germline V gene, CDR1 is SGHNT and CDR2 is YYREEE (reference sequence). The CDR3 contains 14 residues. Trimming removed 4 bases from V and 3 bases from J, with 11 bases in between.

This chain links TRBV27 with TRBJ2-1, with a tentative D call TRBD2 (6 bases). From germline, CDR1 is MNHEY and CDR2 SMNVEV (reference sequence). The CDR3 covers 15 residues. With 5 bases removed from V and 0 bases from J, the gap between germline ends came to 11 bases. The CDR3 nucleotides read TGTGCCAGCAGTACGACTAGATTCTCCTACAATGAGCAGTTCTTC. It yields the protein CASSTTRFSYNEQFF.

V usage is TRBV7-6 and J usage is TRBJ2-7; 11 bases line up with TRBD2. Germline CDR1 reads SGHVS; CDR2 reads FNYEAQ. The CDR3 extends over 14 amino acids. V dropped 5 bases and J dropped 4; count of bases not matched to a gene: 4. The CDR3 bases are TGTGCCAGCAGCATGGGGACTAGCGGTTACGAGCAGTACTTC. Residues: CASSMGTSGYEQYF.

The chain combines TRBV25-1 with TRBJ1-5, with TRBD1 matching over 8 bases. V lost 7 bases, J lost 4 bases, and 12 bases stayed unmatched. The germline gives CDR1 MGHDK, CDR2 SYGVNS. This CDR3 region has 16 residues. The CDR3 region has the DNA TGTGCCAGCACCTGGCCCCGGGACAGGCATAATCAGCCCCAGCATTTT. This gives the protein CASTWPRDRHNQPQHF.

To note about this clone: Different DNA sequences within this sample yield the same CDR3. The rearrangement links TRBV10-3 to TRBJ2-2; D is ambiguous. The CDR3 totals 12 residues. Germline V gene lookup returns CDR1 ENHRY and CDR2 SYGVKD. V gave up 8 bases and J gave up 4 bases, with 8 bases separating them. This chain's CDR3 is CAIGLGTGELFF. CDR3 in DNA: TGTGCCATCGGTTTAGGCACCGGGGAGCTGTTTTTT.

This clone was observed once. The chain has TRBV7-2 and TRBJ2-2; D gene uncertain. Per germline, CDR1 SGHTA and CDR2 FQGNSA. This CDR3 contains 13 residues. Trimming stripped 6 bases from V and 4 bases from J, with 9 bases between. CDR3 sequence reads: CASSRQPTGELFF. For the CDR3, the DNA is TGTGCCAGCAGTCGTCAACCCACCGGGGAGCTGTTTTTT.

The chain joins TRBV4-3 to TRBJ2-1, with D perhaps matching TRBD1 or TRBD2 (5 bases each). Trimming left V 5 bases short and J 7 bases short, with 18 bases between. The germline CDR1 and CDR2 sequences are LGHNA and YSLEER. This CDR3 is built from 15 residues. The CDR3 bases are TGCGCCAGCAGCTCGGGACGCCAGATTGGGAATGAGCAGTTCTTC. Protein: CASSSGRQIGNEQFF.

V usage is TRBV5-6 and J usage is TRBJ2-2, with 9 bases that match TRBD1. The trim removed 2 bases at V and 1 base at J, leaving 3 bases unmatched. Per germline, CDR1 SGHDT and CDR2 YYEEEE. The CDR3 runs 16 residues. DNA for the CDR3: TGTGCCAGCAGCTTTGGGGACAGGGAGAACACCGGGGAGCTGTTTTTT. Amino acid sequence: CASSFGDRENTGELFF. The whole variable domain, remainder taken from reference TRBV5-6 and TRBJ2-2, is DAGVTQSPTHLIKTRGQQVTLRCSPKSGHDTVSWYQQALGQGPQFIFQYYEEEERQRGNFPDRFSGHQFPNYSSELNVNALLLGDSALYLCASSFGDRENTGELFFGEGSRLTVL.

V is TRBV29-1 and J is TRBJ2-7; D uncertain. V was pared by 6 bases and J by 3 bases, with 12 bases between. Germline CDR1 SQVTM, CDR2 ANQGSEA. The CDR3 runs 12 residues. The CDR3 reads CSVESDGYEQYF. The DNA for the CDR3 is TGCAGCGTCGAGTCGGACGGCTACGAGCAGTACTTC.

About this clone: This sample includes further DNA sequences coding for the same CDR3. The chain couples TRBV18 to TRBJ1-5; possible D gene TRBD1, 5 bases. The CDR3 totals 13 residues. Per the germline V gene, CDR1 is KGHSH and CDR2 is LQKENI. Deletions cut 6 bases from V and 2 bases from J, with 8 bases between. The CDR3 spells CASSPGGNQPQHF. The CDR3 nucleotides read TGTGCCAGCTCGCCGGGGGGCAATCAGCCCCAGCATTTT.

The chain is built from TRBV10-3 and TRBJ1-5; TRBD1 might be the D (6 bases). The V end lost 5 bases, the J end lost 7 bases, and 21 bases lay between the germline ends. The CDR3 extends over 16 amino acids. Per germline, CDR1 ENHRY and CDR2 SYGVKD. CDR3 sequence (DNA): TGTGCCATCAGTAAGTACCCAGGGGAGGTCGGGCAGCCCCAGCATTTT. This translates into CAISKYPGEVGQPQHF.

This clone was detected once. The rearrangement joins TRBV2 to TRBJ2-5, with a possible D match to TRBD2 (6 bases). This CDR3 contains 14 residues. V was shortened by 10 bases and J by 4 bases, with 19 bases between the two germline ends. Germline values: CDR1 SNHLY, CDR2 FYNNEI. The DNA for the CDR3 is TGTGCCAACAACCAGGGAAGGAGGGGAGAGACCCAGTACTTC. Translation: CANNQGRRGETQYF.

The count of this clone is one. The CDR3 bases are TGTGCCAGCAGCGTAGTGGGTCTCAATGAGCAGTTCTTC. Amino acids: CASSVVGLNEQFF. The chain combines TRBV9 with TRBJ2-1; D gene unclear. Trimming took off 0 bases at V and 6 bases at J, with 7 bases between the two ends. The CDR3 runs to 13 residues. Per the germline V gene, CDR1 is SGDLS and CDR2 is YYNGEE.

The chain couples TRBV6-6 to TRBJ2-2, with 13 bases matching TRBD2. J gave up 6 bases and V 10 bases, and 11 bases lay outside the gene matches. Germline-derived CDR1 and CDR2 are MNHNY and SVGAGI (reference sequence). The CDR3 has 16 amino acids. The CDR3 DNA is TGTGCCACCCGTGTGAACGGACTAGCGGGAGCCGGGGAGCTGTTTTTT. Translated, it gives CATRVNGLAGAGELFF.

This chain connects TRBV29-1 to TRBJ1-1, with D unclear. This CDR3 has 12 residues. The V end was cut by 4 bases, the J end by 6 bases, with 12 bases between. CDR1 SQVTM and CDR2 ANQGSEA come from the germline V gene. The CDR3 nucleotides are TGCAGCGTTGGGGGTAGTATCGCTGAAGCTTTCTTT. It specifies CSVGGSIAEAFF.

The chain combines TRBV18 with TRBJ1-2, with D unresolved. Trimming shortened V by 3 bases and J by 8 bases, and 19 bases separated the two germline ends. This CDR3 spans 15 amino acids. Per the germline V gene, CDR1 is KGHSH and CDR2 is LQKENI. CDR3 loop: CASSPSVKQRGGYTF. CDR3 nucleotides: TGTGCCAGCTCACCCAGCGTGAAGCAACGTGGGGGCTACACCTTC.

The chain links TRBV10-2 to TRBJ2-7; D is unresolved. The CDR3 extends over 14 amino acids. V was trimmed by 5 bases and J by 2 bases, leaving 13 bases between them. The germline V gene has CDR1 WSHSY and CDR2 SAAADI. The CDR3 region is CASSSPLKPYEQYF. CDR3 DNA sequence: TGCGCCAGCAGTTCCCCCTTAAAACCCTACGAGCAGTACTTC.

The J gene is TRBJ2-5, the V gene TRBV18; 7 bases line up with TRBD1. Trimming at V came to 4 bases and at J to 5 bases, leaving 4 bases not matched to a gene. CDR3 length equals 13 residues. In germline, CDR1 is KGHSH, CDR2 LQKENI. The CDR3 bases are TGTGCCAGCTCACGACAGGGTGGGGAGACCCAGTACTTC. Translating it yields CASSRQGGETQYF.

In DNA, the CDR3 is TGTGCCAGCACCTCCCGGACTAGCCCGAAGCTATACGAGCAGTACTTC. Its translation: CASTSRTSPKLYEQYF. The rearrangement links TRBV28 to TRBJ2-7; 8 nucleotides align to TRBD2. Germline loops: CDR1 MDHEN, CDR2 SYDVKM. CDR3 length: 16 amino acids. The ends lost 7 bases at V and 4 bases at J; junction bases unmatched: 15.

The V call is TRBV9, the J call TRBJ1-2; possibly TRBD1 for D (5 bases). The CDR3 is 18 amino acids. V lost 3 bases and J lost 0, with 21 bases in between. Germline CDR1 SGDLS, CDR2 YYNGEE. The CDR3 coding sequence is TGTGCCAGCAGCGCGCTCCCCCAGGGCCTTCCCCCTAACTATGGCTACACCTTC. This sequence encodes CASSALPQGLPPNYGYTF.

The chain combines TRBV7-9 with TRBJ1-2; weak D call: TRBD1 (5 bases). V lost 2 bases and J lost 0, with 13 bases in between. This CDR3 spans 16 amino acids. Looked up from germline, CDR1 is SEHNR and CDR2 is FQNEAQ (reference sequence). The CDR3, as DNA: TGTGCCAGCAGCTTAATCGGCGGACAACCTAACTATGGCTACACCTTC. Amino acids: CASSLIGGQPNYGYTF.

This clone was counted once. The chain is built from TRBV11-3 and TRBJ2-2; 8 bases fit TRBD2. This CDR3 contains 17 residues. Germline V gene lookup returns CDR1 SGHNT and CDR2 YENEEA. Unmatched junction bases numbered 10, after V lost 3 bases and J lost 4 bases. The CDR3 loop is CASSFVSGTRGTGELFF. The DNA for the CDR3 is TGTGCCAGCAGCTTCGTTAGCGGGACTCGGGGCACCGGGGAGCTGTTTTTT.

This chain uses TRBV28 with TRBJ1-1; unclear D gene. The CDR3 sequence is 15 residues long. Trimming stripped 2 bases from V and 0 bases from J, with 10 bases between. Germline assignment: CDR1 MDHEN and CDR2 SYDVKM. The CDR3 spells CASSLGLGMNTEAFF. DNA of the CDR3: TGTGCCAGCAGTTTAGGGTTGGGTATGAACACTGAAGCTTTCTTT.

The CDR3 here is CASSAGLAGAGELFF. In DNA form, the CDR3 reads TGTGCCAGCAGCGCGGGACTAGCGGGAGCCGGGGAGCTGTTTTTT. The rearrangement links TRBV9 to TRBJ2-2; 14 bases are a match to TRBD2. Germline V lookup: CDR1 SGDLS, CDR2 YYNGEE. Unmatched junction bases numbered 1, after V lost 3 bases and J lost 6 bases. The CDR3 has 15 residues.

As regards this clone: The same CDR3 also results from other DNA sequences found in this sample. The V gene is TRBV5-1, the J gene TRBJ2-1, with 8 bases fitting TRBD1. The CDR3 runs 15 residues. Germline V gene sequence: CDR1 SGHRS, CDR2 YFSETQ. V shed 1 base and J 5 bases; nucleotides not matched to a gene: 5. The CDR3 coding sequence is TGCGCCAGCAGCTTGACAGGGGGGACTCACAATGAGCAGTTCTTC. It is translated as CASSLTGGTHNEQFF.

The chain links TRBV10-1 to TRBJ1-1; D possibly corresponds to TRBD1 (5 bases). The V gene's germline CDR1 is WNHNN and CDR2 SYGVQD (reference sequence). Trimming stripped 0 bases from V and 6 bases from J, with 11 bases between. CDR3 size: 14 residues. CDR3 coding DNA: TGCGCCAGCAGTGAGTCATCAGGGTGGGCTGAAGCTTTCTTT. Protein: CASSESSGWAEAFF.

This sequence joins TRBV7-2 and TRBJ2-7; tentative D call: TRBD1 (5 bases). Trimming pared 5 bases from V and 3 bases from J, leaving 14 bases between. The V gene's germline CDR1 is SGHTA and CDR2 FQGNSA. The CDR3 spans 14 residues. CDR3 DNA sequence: TGTGCCAGCAGCCTAGTCCACAGGATCTACGAGCAGTACTTC. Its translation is CASSLVHRIYEQYF.

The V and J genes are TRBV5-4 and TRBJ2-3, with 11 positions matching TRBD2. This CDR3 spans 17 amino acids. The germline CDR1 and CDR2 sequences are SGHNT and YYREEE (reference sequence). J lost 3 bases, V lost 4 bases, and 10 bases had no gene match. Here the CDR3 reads CASSPPIAGGPTDTQYF. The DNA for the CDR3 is TGTGCCAGCAGCCCACCTATAGCGGGAGGGCCTACAGATACGCAGTATTTT.

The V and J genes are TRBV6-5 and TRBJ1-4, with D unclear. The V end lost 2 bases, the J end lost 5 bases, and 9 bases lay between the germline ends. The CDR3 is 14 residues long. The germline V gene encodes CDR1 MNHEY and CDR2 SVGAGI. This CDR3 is CASSYAPSNEKLFF. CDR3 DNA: TGTGCCAGCAGTTACGCCCCTTCGAATGAAAAACTGTTTTTT.